This TCR beta chain was observed in a study of a mutant IDH1 vaccine in newly diagnosed glioma. At the level of the study: The sex distribution of treated patients was 62.5% male and around 40% female, with a mean age of around 40 years. Pretreatment consisted of radiotherapy, temozolomide, or both, with most receiving both. Broader study findings: Patients mounted vaccine-induced immune responses in almost 95% of cases.

This CDR3 comprises 14 residues. In germline, CDR1 is SGHRS, CDR2 YFSETQ. Trimming pared 4 bases from V and 3 bases from J, leaving 12 bases between. Time point meaning: baseline, week 1 (first vaccination visit). This sample's treatment: pre-vaccination baseline after standard-of-care therapy. The study enrolled donors with new WHO grade 3 or 4 IDH1-mutant, ATRX-lost astrocytomas. Clones were read by immunoSEQ multiplex PCR, and TCRdb kept only the in-frame ones, dropping some. This table has 15,000 to 20,000 clones, around four fifths appearing once. Comment on this clone: The antigen remains undetermined.

The sequence derives from a man aged 40-55 years with glioma. The chain joins TRBV5-1 to TRBJ2-3; D is possibly TRBD1 (5 bases). Sequenced material: PBMCs, taken from a glioma patient treated with radiotherapy, temozolomide or both. The DNA for the CDR3 is TGCGCCAGCAGCCCCGCAGGGAAAACAGATACGCAGTATTTT. Residues: CASSPAGKTDTQYF.